This entry lists 31 T cell receptor beta chains sequenced from one sample in a study of T-cell memory formation after mild COVID-19. Via MiXCR, TCRdb re-called the 5' RACE reads, giving one row per CDR3 protein. Counted here are around 210,000 distinct CDR3 sequences, approximately 10% occurring once; the ten biggest clones make up roughly 4%. The sample consisted of PBMCs or a T cell subset sorted from them (not recorded which). The origin of the receptors is a man between 18 and 35 years old who had mild COVID-19 (a few samples of this study predate the infection). Cell type and time point are not known.

The chain carries TRBV5-5 and TRBJ1-5; D might be TRBD1 (5 bases). The V and J ends lost 2 bases and 5 bases respectively, with 11 bases between them. Germline loops: CDR1 SGHKS, CDR2 YYEKEE (reference sequence). There are 14 residues in the CDR3. The CDR3 coding sequence is TGTGCCAGCAGCTTTACGCAGGGAGATCAGCCCCAGCATTTT. As protein: CASSFTQGDQPQHF.

There are many counts of this clonotype. The chain recombines TRBV5-5 with TRBJ1-2; no definite D call. V lost 4 bases to trimming and J lost 3 bases, with 16 bases between them. Germline CDR1 reads SGHKS; CDR2 reads YYEKEE (reference sequence). The CDR3 consists of 15 residues. The CDR3 here is CASSPRGALDYGYTF. The DNA of the CDR3 is TGTGCCAGCAGCCCCCGGGGTGCCCTGGACTATGGCTACACCTTC. Using reference TRBV5-5 and TRBJ1-2 for the parts outside the CDR3, the full variable domain is DAGVTQSPTHLIKTRGQQVTLRCSPISGHKSVSWYQQVLGQGPQFIFQYYEKEERGRGNFPDRFSARQFPNYSSELNVNALLLGDSALYLCASSPRGALDYGYTFGSGTRLTVV.

This clonotype was observed at least ten times. This chain uses TRBV13 with TRBJ1-1; D remains unclear. Germline V gene lookup returns CDR1 PRHDT and CDR2 FYEKMQ (reference sequence). This CDR3 has 14 amino acids. The V gene lost 0 bases and the J gene lost 13 bases, with 18 bases spanning the gap. The CDR3 here is CASSLGLMRRVDFF. CDR3 DNA sequence: TGTGCCAGCAGCTTAGGCCTAATGAGGAGGGTCGATTTCTTT.

The J gene is TRBJ2-7, the V gene TRBV27; D is unclear. The CDR3 sequence is 15 residues long. The germline V and J ends were trimmed by 2 bases and 0 bases, with 11 bases remaining between them. Germline V gene data show CDR1 as MNHEY and CDR2 as SMNVEV (reference sequence). As DNA, the CDR3 is TGTGCCAGCAGTTTAAAACCGCAAAGCTCCTACGAGCAGTACTTC. It translates to CASSLKPQSSYEQYF.

The CDR3 DNA is TGTGCCAGCAGCCAAGTGAGCGGGGTCGGCGAGCAGTACTTC. Translating it yields CASSQVSGVGEQYF. The genes are TRBV3-1 and TRBJ2-7; TRBD2 matches 7 bases. Trimming cost V 1 base and J 6 bases; bases outside gene matches: 6. The germline V gene has CDR1 LGHDT and CDR2 YNNKEL (reference sequence). This CDR3 is built from 14 residues.

This clonotype was detected a few times. This rearrangement joins TRBV6-6 to TRBJ1-1, with TRBD1 as a possible D gene (5 bases). CDR1 MNHNY and CDR2 SVGAGI come from the germline V gene (reference sequence). The germline V and J ends were trimmed by 6 bases and 1 base, with 18 bases remaining between them. CDR3 length equals 16 residues. CDR3 in DNA: TGTGCCAGCAGGAATCCCCGGGGTGGGGGGAACACTGAAGCTTTCTTT. This sequence encodes CASRNPRGGGNTEAFF.

This clonotype was counted ten times or more. This chain links TRBV12-3 or TRBV12-4 with TRBJ2-3, with D tentatively TRBD2 (5 bases). The CDR3 loop spans 16 amino acids. Trimming left V 3 bases short and J 1 base short, with 14 bases between. CDR3 sequence reads: CASSFSWEMGTDTQYF. The CDR3 coding sequence is TGTGCCAGCAGTTTCAGTTGGGAGATGGGCACAGATACGCAGTATTTT.

There are a few counts of this clonotype. The chain uses TRBV7-9 and TRBJ2-7; D may correspond to TRBD1 or TRBD2 (6 bases each). Trimming pared 0 bases from V and 2 bases from J, leaving 20 bases between. CDR3 length equals 18 residues. CDR1 is SEHNR and CDR2 is FQNEAQ in the germline V gene (reference sequence). The CDR3 reads CASSLAGNSLGGPYEQYV. As DNA, the CDR3 is TGTGCCAGCAGCTTAGCGGGGAACTCCCTCGGGGGCCCCTACGAGCAGTACGTC.

This clonotype was seen more than once but under ten times. The rearrangement joins TRBV5-6 to TRBJ1-1; 8 nucleotides agree with TRBD1. V trimming: 5 bases; J trimming: 3 bases; junction bases outside the gene matches: 3. Germline CDR1 reads SGHDT; CDR2 reads YYEEEE. CDR3 length: 13 amino acids. The chain's CDR3 is CASSEDRDTEAFF. As DNA, the CDR3 is TGTGCCAGCAGTGAGGACAGGGACACTGAAGCTTTCTTT.

This rearrangement joins TRBV5-1 to TRBJ1-2, with 8 positions matching TRBD1. This CDR3 comprises 12 residues. After removal of 1 base from V and 12 bases from J, the junction contained 5 bases not matched to a gene. In germline, CDR1 is SGHRS, CDR2 YFSETQ. CDR3 DNA: TGCGCCAGCAGCTTGAACAGGGGGGAAGACACCTTC. This translates into CASSLNRGEDTF.

V usage is TRBV20-1 and J usage is TRBJ2-4; a weak D match, TRBD2 (6 bases). The CDR3 runs to 14 residues. The germline gives CDR1 DFQATT, CDR2 SNEGSKA (reference sequence). Trimming stripped 0 bases from V and 5 bases from J, with 11 bases between. CDR3 in DNA: TGCAGTGCTAGAGACCCGGGACTTCAAAACATTCAGTACTTC. It encodes CSARDPGLQNIQYF.

This chain connects TRBV27 to TRBJ2-3; no clear D gene. Trimming left V 2 bases short and J 4 bases short, with 10 bases between. From germline, CDR1 is MNHEY and CDR2 SMNVEV (reference sequence). CDR3 length equals 14 residues. The CDR3 spells CASSLKYPPDTQYF. CDR3 DNA: TGTGCCAGCAGTTTAAAGTATCCCCCAGATACGCAGTATTTT.

This clonotype was seen only a few times. The chain employs TRBV28 and TRBJ2-3, with 11 bases that match TRBD1. V shed 2 bases, J shed 6 bases, and the junction held 4 bases outside the gene matches. The CDR3 is made up of 15 amino acids. Germline V gives CDR1 MDHEN, CDR2 SYDVKM. The CDR3 is CASSLRDRGWDTQYF. The CDR3 DNA reads as TGTGCCAGCAGTTTACGGGACAGGGGGTGGGATACGCAGTATTTT. Using reference TRBV28 and TRBJ2-3 for the parts outside the CDR3, the full variable domain is DVKVTQSSRYLVKRTGEKVFLECVQDMDHENMFWYRQDPGLGLRLIYFSYDVKMKEKGDIPEGYSVSREKKERFSLILESASTNQTSMYLCASSLRDRGWDTQYFGPGTRLTVL.

This clonotype was seen many times. The V call is TRBV5-1, the J call TRBJ2-7; weak D call: TRBD1 (6 bases). The V gene's germline CDR1 is SGHRS and CDR2 YFSETQ. The CDR3 extends over 14 amino acids. Trimming removed 4 bases from V and 2 bases from J, with 13 bases in between. The CDR3 nucleotides are TGCGCCAGCAGCCCCACAGGGCCGCCCTACGAGCAGTACTTC. This translates into CASSPTGPPYEQYF. Filled out from reference TRBV5-1 and TRBJ2-7, the complete variable domain reads KAGVTQTPRYLIKTRGQQVTLSCSPISGHRSVSWYQQTPGQGLQFLFEYFSETQRNKGNFPGRFSGRQFSNSRSEMNVSTLELGDSALYLCASSPTGPPYEQYFGPGTRLTVT.

This clonotype was seen ten or more times. CDR3 in amino acids: CASSSSGTGNYNEQFF. CDR3 DNA sequence: TGTGCCAGCAGCTCAAGTGGGACAGGGAACTACAATGAGCAGTTCTTC. The chain combines TRBV5-6 with TRBJ2-1; 9 positions agree with TRBD1. This CDR3 has 16 residues. Per germline, CDR1 SGHDT and CDR2 YYEEEE. V was clipped by 3 bases and J by 3 bases; unmatched bases: 7. The whole variable domain, remainder taken from reference TRBV5-6 and TRBJ2-1, is DAGVTQSPTHLIKTRGQQVTLRCSPKSGHDTVSWYQQALGQGPQFIFQYYEEEERQRGNFPDRFSGHQFPNYSSELNVNALLLGDSALYLCASSSSGTGNYNEQFFGPGTRLTVL.

This clonotype has only a few counts. This chain uses TRBV24-1 with TRBJ2-5, with D unclear. Germline values: CDR1 KGHDR, CDR2 SFDVKD. This CDR3 spans 11 amino acids. Trimming stripped 5 bases from V and 3 bases from J, with 3 bases between. The CDR3 reads CATSVKETQYF. The DNA for the CDR3 is TGTGCCACCAGTGTAAAAGAGACCCAGTACTTC.

The chain combines TRBV28 with TRBJ2-1; D remains unclear. The CDR3 runs to 14 residues. Per germline, CDR1 MDHEN and CDR2 SYDVKM. Trimming took off 3 bases at V and 4 bases at J, with 10 bases between the two ends. Here the CDR3 DNA reads TGTGCCAGCAGTTTGGCGGAAACGTACAATGAGCAGTTCTTC. It translates to CASSLAETYNEQFF.

The chain is built from TRBV7-2 and TRBJ1-5; 7 nucleotides agree with TRBD1. V lost 6 bases to trimming and J lost 12 bases; unmatched junction nucleotides: 8. The CDR3 consists of 12 residues. Germline CDR1 is SGHTA and CDR2 is FQGNSA. The CDR3 here is CASSSRQGRQHF. For the CDR3, the DNA is TGTGCCAGCAGTTCTAGACAGGGACGCCAGCATTTT.

This clonotype appeared many times. The chain joins TRBV12-3 or TRBV12-4 to TRBJ2-7; the D gene is possibly TRBD1 (5 bases). V was shortened by 4 bases and J by 3 bases, with 7 bases between the two germline ends. The CDR3 covers 12 residues. In DNA, the CDR3 is TGTGCCAGCAGTTGGGGCAGCTACGAGCAGTACTTC. Its protein is CASSWGSYEQYF.

This clonotype was seen more than once but under ten times. The J gene is TRBJ1-2, the V gene TRBV7-2; D uncertain. Germline-derived CDR1 and CDR2 are SGHTA and FQGNSA. The V end lost 1 base, the J end lost 7 bases, and 10 bases lay between the germline ends. The CDR3 is 13 amino acids. CDR3 loop: CASSLVVQIGYTF. CDR3 coding DNA: TGTGCCAGCAGCTTAGTAGTACAAATTGGCTACACCTTC.

This clonotype was detected ten times or more. The chain carries TRBV9 and TRBJ1-1, with 9 bases fitting TRBD1. The germline CDR1 and CDR2 sequences are SGDLS and YYNGEE. The CDR3 loop spans 17 amino acids. V gave up 3 bases and J gave up 2 bases; unmatched junction bases: 11. The CDR3 DNA reads as TGTGCCAGCAGCGCCCCGTTTGGACAGGGGATTAACACTGAAGCTTTCTTT. Its protein product is CASSAPFGQGINTEAFF.

This clonotype was seen more than once but under ten times. The V and J genes are TRBV5-1 and TRBJ1-1, with a tentative D call TRBD1 (5 bases). The CDR3 runs 15 residues. Germline V lookup: CDR1 SGHRS, CDR2 YFSETQ. Deletions cut 1 base from V and 4 bases from J, with 14 bases between. As DNA, the CDR3 is TGCGCCAGCAGCTTGTGGGGCGAAGGAGTCACTGAAGCTTTCTTT. It is translated as CASSLWGEGVTEAFF.

There are a few counts of this clonotype. This chain connects TRBV7-3 to TRBJ2-3; D is unresolved. The CDR3 totals 14 residues. The V gene lost 2 bases and the J gene lost 4 bases, with 10 bases spanning the gap. Germline lookup yields CDR1 SGHTA and CDR2 FQGTGA. The CDR3 here is CASSLVSAADTQYF. The CDR3 DNA is TGTGCCAGCAGCTTAGTATCGGCGGCAGATACGCAGTATTTT.

This clonotype turned up a few times. The gene calls are TRBV12-3 or TRBV12-4 and TRBJ1-6; a weak D match, TRBD1 (5 bases). V gave up 10 bases and J gave up 7 bases, with 20 bases separating them. There are 15 residues in the CDR3. CDR3 nucleotide sequence: TGTGCCACCACCTTGGGGGGTAGTATGAATTCACCCCTCCACTTT. It translates to CATTLGGSMNSPLHF.

This clonotype was detected only a few times. V is TRBV3-1 and J is TRBJ1-1, with D possibly matching TRBD1 (5 bases). V was pared by 3 bases and J by 6 bases, with 17 bases between. CDR1 and CDR2 from the germline V gene are LGHDT and YNNKEL (reference sequence). This CDR3 has 15 amino acids. The CDR3 sequence: CASSQSGASSAEAFF. CDR3 DNA: TGTGCCAGCAGCCAGTCCGGGGCTTCAAGCGCTGAAGCTTTCTTT.

The rearrangement uses TRBV6-4 and TRBJ2-6; D is unclear. V was shortened by 2 bases and J by 0 bases, with 11 bases between the two germline ends. This CDR3 has 17 amino acids. CDR1 is MRHNA, CDR2 SNTAGT, per germline. This CDR3 is CASSDVPLSSGANVLTF. The CDR3 nucleotides read TGTGCCAGCAGTGACGTCCCTCTAAGCTCTGGGGCCAACGTCCTGACTTTC.

This clonotype was observed at least ten times. The chain is built from TRBV20-1 and TRBJ1-5, with D possibly being TRBD1 (5 bases). CDR3 length: 18 amino acids. Germline V CDR1 and CDR2: DFQATT, SNEGSKA (reference sequence). Trimming pared 2 bases from V and 4 bases from J, leaving 24 bases between. This chain's CDR3 is CSARKLLRGRKVNQPQHF. CDR3 in DNA: TGCAGTGCTAGAAAACTCCTCCGGGGGAGGAAGGTTAATCAGCCCCAGCATTTT.

V and J are TRBV5-6 and TRBJ2-1; 10 bases line up with TRBD2. This CDR3 is built from 16 residues. From germline, CDR1 is SGHDT and CDR2 YYEEEE. Losses at the gene ends were 7 bases for V and 9 bases for J; bases not matched to a gene: 16. CDR3 sequence: CASPRVGSGGASEQFF. In DNA form, the CDR3 reads TGTGCCAGCCCCAGGGTGGGAAGCGGGGGGGCCAGTGAGCAGTTCTTC.

This clonotype was found a few times. The chain recombines TRBV6-5 with TRBJ2-2, with D possibly being TRBD2 (5 bases). This CDR3 is 12 amino acids long. The germline CDR1 and CDR2 sequences are MNHEY and SVGAGI. This CDR3 is CGTGTNTGELFF. The CDR3 DNA is TGTGGGACGGGGACGAACACCGGGGAGCTGTTTTTT.

V usage is TRBV9 and J usage is TRBJ2-2; 7 nucleotides match TRBD1. V was pared by 3 bases and J by 6 bases, with 8 bases of the junction left unmatched. Germline values: CDR1 SGDLS, CDR2 YYNGEE. CDR3 size: 15 residues. DNA for the CDR3: TGTGCCAGCAGCGCCGGGGACAGCCGGTCCGGGGAGCTGTTTTTT. It yields the protein CASSAGDSRSGELFF. Based on the CDR3 plus reference TRBV9 and TRBJ2-2, the full variable domain is DSGVTQTPKHLITATGQRVTLRCSPRSGDLSVYWYQQSLDQGLQFLIQYYNGEERAKGNILERFSAQQFPDLHSELNLSSLELGDSALYFCASSAGDSRSGELFFGEGSRLTVL.

This clonotype was detected a few times. The rearrangement joins TRBV7-9 to TRBJ2-3; tentative D call: TRBD2 (6 bases). Per the germline V gene, CDR1 is SEHNR and CDR2 is FQNEAQ (reference sequence). The V end was cut by 3 bases, the J end by 4 bases, with 8 bases between. The CDR3 is made up of 13 amino acids. In DNA, the CDR3 is TGTGCCAGCAGCTTCTCTAGCGCAGATACGCAGTATTTT. It specifies CASSFSSADTQYF.